The 23 T cell receptor beta chains presented below share a single source sample, sequenced in a study of cytomegalovirus exposure and HLA in healthy donors. The PCR had 60 Vbeta and 13 Jbeta primers. Method: immunoSEQ multiplex PCR; TCRdb's copy keeps in-frame clones and lacks some. Among about 160,000 clones listed, approximately 82% were seen once. What was sequenced was PBMCs. All receptors come from a man between 45 and 60 years old in good health and CMV-seropositive.

The gene calls are TRBV9 and TRBJ1-1, with 7 nucleotides matching TRBD1. CDR1 SGDLS and CDR2 YYNGEE come from the germline V gene. The CDR3 loop spans 14 amino acids. Germline trimming cut 3 bases from V and 6 bases from J; bases unmatched to any gene: 8. CDR3 sequence: CASSGITGVAEAFF. The CDR3, as DNA: TGTGCCAGCAGCGGGATTACAGGGGTGGCTGAAGCTTTCTTT.

This chain uses TRBV6-6 with TRBJ1-3; the D gene is possibly TRBD1 (5 bases). CDR3 length: 15 amino acids. Germline lookup yields CDR1 MNHNY and CDR2 SVGAGI (reference sequence). V was cut by 2 bases and J by 4 bases, with 12 bases left in between. In DNA form, the CDR3 reads TGTGCCAGCAGTTACCGCGGGGCTTCGGGAAACACCATATATTTT. Protein sequence: CASSYRGASGNTIYF.

The chain is built from TRBV5-4 and TRBJ2-7; 10 nucleotides align to TRBD1. From germline, CDR1 is SGHNT and CDR2 YYREEE (reference sequence). The CDR3 spans 14 residues. V was pared by 4 bases and J by 4 bases, with 5 bases of the junction left unmatched. As DNA, the CDR3 is TGTGCCAGCAGCAAACCGGGACAGGGGTACGAGCAGTACTTC. As protein: CASSKPGQGYEQYF.

The chain combines TRBV5-1 with TRBJ1-4; 9 positions agree with TRBD1. The CDR3 is made up of 17 amino acids. V lost 0 bases, J lost 3 bases, and 6 bases stayed unmatched. Germline V lookup: CDR1 SGHRS, CDR2 YFSETQ. The CDR3 region is CASSLGGTGKANEKLFF. CDR3 nucleotides: TGCGCCAGCAGCTTGGGCGGGACAGGGAAGGCTAATGAAAAACTGTTTTTT. Combining the CDR3 with reference TRBV5-1 and TRBJ1-4 gives the whole variable domain KAGVTQTPRYLIKTRGQQVTLSCSPISGHRSVSWYQQTPGQGLQFLFEYFSETQRNKGNFPGRFSGRQFSNSRSEMNVSTLELGDSALYLCASSLGGTGKANEKLFFGSGTQLSVL.

As regards this clone: Relative to the germline gene, one junction end is altered; a read error may explain this. The gene calls are TRBV6-4 and TRBJ1-1, with D unresolved. CDR3 length equals 13 residues. Germline V gene lookup returns CDR1 MRHNA and CDR2 SNTAGT. The CDR3 loop is CASKANMNTEALF. As DNA, the CDR3 is TGTGCCAGTAAAGCGAACATGAACACTGAAGCTTTATTT.

J is TRBJ1-2 and V is TRBV28; 10 bases are shared with TRBD1. J was trimmed by 2 bases and V by 4 bases; bases with no gene match: 7. Germline values: CDR1 MDHEN, CDR2 SYDVKM. CDR3 size: 16 residues. CDR3 residues: CASSSRTGGRNYGYTF. DNA of the CDR3: TGTGCCAGCAGTTCAAGGACAGGGGGACGCAACTATGGCTACACCTTC.

The chain combines TRBV7-9 with TRBJ2-2; 9 bases align to TRBD1. CDR3 length: 19 residues. With 2 bases clipped from V and 3 bases from J, the junction kept 13 bases outside the gene matches. From germline, CDR1 is SEHNR and CDR2 FQNEAQ (reference sequence). The chain's CDR3 is CASSLPPGTGRLYTGELFF. The CDR3, as DNA: TGTGCCAGCAGCTTACCCCCTGGGACAGGGAGATTGTACACCGGGGAGCTGTTTTTT.

J is TRBJ1-4 and V is TRBV5-1; D possibly corresponds to TRBD1 (5 bases). The CDR3 totals 13 residues. Trimming removed 1 base from V and 5 bases from J, with 6 bases in between. Germline assignment: CDR1 SGHRS and CDR2 YFSETQ. Here the CDR3 DNA reads TGCGCCAGCAGCTTGAACAGGAATGAAAAACTGTTTTTT. Translation: CASSLNRNEKLFF.

The chain has TRBV7-2 and TRBJ1-2; 7 bases match TRBD1. The CDR3 is 14 amino acids. Looked up from germline, CDR1 is SGHTA and CDR2 is FQGNSA. V was clipped by 5 bases and J by 5 bases; unmatched bases: 8. This CDR3 is CASSPQGSAYGYTF. The CDR3 DNA reads TGTGCCAGCAGCCCACAGGGGTCCGCATATGGCTACACCTTC.

This clone occurred a few times. V usage is TRBV19 and J usage is TRBJ2-1; D remains ambiguous. Trimming took 3 bases from V and 0 from J, leaving 9 bases between them. This CDR3 comprises 15 residues. Germline V gives CDR1 LNHDA, CDR2 SQIVND (reference sequence). DNA for the CDR3: TGTGCCAGTAGTATGACAAAGAGCTCCTACAATGAGCAGTTCTTC. It translates to CASSMTKSSYNEQFF. Using reference TRBV19 and TRBJ2-1 for the parts outside the CDR3, the full variable domain is DGGITQSPKYLFRKEGQNVTLSCEQNLNHDAMYWYRQDPGQGLRLIYYSQIVNDFQKGDIAEGYSVSREKKESFPLTVTSAQKNPTAFYLCASSMTKSSYNEQFFGPGTRLTVL.

The rearrangement uses TRBV6-1 and TRBJ1-2; D uncertain. The CDR3 is 15 residues long. Trimming took 0 bases from V and 2 from J, leaving 10 bases between them. Germline values: CDR1 MNHNS, CDR2 SASEGT. The CDR3 DNA follows: TGTGCCAGCAGTGAAGCTGCGGCCCGAAACTATGGCTACACCTTC. Translating it yields CASSEAAARNYGYTF.

In its sample, this clone was seen a few times. The chain carries TRBV2 and TRBJ2-3; TRBD2 agrees at 15 bases. CDR1 is SNHLY, CDR2 FYNNEI, per germline. This CDR3 spans 20 amino acids. The trim removed 4 bases at V and 3 bases at J, leaving 14 bases unmatched. The CDR3: CASSGPGLAGGQVGTDTQYF. The DNA for the CDR3 is TGTGCCAGCAGTGGCCCGGGACTAGCGGGGGGTCAGGTAGGGACAGATACGCAGTATTTT.

The chain joins TRBV7-2 to TRBJ2-7; D unclear. CDR3 length equals 13 residues. Germline V gives CDR1 SGHTA, CDR2 FQGNSA. The V and J ends lost 1 base and 6 bases respectively, with 10 bases between them. The CDR3 is CASSLDFTSEQYF. DNA of the CDR3: TGTGCCAGCAGCTTAGACTTCACCTCCGAGCAGTACTTC.

CDR3 bases: TGTGCCAGCTCACTTTCTGCAACTAATGAAAAACTGTTTTTT. The encoded protein is CASSLSATNEKLFF. The V gene is TRBV18, the J gene TRBJ1-4; no definite D call. Germline values: CDR1 KGHSH, CDR2 LQKENI. V lost 4 bases to trimming and J lost 0 bases, with 6 bases between them. The CDR3 covers 14 residues.

CDR3: CASSEGLRRAFF. The CDR3 bases are TGTGCCAGCAGTGAGGGACTTCGGCGAGCTTTCTTT. The chain is built from TRBV6-1 and TRBJ1-1; D perhaps matches TRBD1 (5 bases). Germline CDR1 reads MNHNS; CDR2 reads SASEGT. There are 12 residues in the CDR3. V lost 3 bases, J lost 10 bases, and 12 bases lay in between.

There are a few counts of this clone. The chain couples TRBV21-1 to TRBJ1-4. TRBV21-1 is a recognized pseudogene. The length of the CDR3 is 13 residues. The CDR3 DNA sequence: TGTGCCAGCAGCGCTCGTGAACCGGGAAAACTGTTTTTT. Translation: CASSAREPGKLFF.

This rearrangement joins TRBV6-1 to TRBJ2-2, with a tentative D call TRBD2 (6 bases). The germline V and J ends were trimmed by 5 bases and 6 bases, with 10 bases remaining between them. CDR1 is MNHNS, CDR2 SASEGT, per germline. The CDR3 is 13 residues long. The CDR3 sequence: CASSNLASGELFF. The CDR3 coding sequence is TGTGCCAGCAGTAACCTAGCGTCCGGGGAGCTGTTTTTT.

The CDR3 sequence is CASSIGGTRGETQYF. In DNA, the CDR3 is TGTGCCAGTAGTATCGGAGGGACTAGGGGAGAGACCCAGTACTTC. The rearrangement links TRBV19 to TRBJ2-5; 8 nucleotides agree with TRBD2. The V gene's germline CDR1 is LNHDA and CDR2 SQIVND (reference sequence). V trimming: 3 bases; J trimming: 4 bases; junction bases outside the gene matches: 7. This CDR3 contains 15 residues.

The J gene is TRBJ1-2, the V gene TRBV15; TRBD1 is a possible D gene (6 bases). V lost 0 bases, J lost 8 bases, and 19 bases lay in between. The V gene's germline CDR1 is LNHNV and CDR2 YYDKDF (reference sequence). This CDR3 has 16 residues. CDR3 in amino acids: CATSREYGGRGEGYTF. The CDR3 nucleotides read TGTGCCACCAGCAGAGAATACGGGGGGCGAGGAGAAGGCTACACCTTC. The full variable domain, rest sourced from reference TRBV15 and TRBJ1-2, is DAMVIQNPRYQVTQFGKPVTLSCSQTLNHNVMYWYQQKSSQAPKLLFHYYDKDFNNEADTPDNFQSRRPNTSFCFLDIRSPGLGDTAMYLCATSREYGGRGEGYTFGSGTRLTVV.

The genes are TRBV2 and TRBJ1-2; D ambiguous. V was cut by 3 bases and J by 2 bases, with 13 bases left in between. The CDR3 consists of 15 residues. Germline V gene sequence: CDR1 SNHLY, CDR2 FYNNEI. As DNA, the CDR3 is TGTGCCAGCAGTGACCCTAGACGGATAAACTATGGCTACACCTTC. It yields the protein CASSDPRRINYGYTF. The complete variable domain, with remaining parts taken from reference TRBV2 and TRBJ1-2, reads EPEVTQTPSHQVTQMGQEVILRCVPISNHLYFYWYRQILGQKVEFLVSFYNNEISEKSEIFDDQFSVERPDGSNFTLKIRSTKLEDSAMYFCASSDPRRINYGYTFGSGTRLTVV.

The rearrangement uses TRBV2 and TRBJ1-2, with a weak D call TRBD1 (5 bases). This CDR3 is 12 amino acids long. Germline CDR1 and CDR2: SNHLY and FYNNEI. The V end lost 8 bases, the J end lost 4 bases, and 11 bases lay between the germline ends. CDR3 sequence (DNA): TGTGCCAGCTCAGCAGGGTTCTATGGCTACACCTTC. Amino acid sequence: CASSAGFYGYTF.

This chain joins TRBV6-5 and TRBJ1-2; TRBD1 might be the D (5 bases). The ends were cut back, 5 bases at V and 6 bases at J, with 19 bases in the middle. The CDR3 runs to 15 residues. The germline gives CDR1 MNHEY, CDR2 SVGAGI. This CDR3 is CASSRGSGGINGYTF. CDR3 bases: TGTGCCAGCAGTCGGGGCTCGGGGGGGATAAATGGCTACACCTTC.

The chain uses TRBV18 and TRBJ1-5, with 7 bases that match TRBD1. Germline V gene sequence: CDR1 KGHSH, CDR2 LQKENI. The CDR3 extends over 16 amino acids. The V and J ends lost 2 bases and 5 bases, in that order; junction bases with no gene match: 9. The CDR3 coding sequence is TGTGCCAGCTCACCAAGCCCGACAGGGCTATATCAGCCCCAGCATTTT. It yields the protein CASSPSPTGLYQPQHF.